The next 4 T cell receptor beta chains were all read from a single sample in a study of blood T cell repertoires in COVID-19. Repertoires were generated with immunoSEQ multiplex PCR, while TCRdb's copy carries only in-frame clones and drops some. This table has 200,000 to 250,000 clones, 70% to 90% appearing once. Sequenced input: peripheral blood. The receptors here all came from a middle-aged woman with acute or convalescent COVID-19.

The V and J genes are TRBV9 and TRBJ1-4, with TRBD1 as a possible D gene (5 bases). This CDR3 has 15 residues. V lost 7 bases, J lost 8 bases, and 21 bases lay in between. Looked up from germline, CDR1 is SGDLS and CDR2 is YYNGEE. CDR3 coding DNA: TGTGCCAGCTCGGGACTGTCGATGGGTGGGGAAAAACTGTTTTTT. Amino acids: CASSGLSMGGEKLFF.

The V and J genes are TRBV30 and TRBJ1-5, with 7 bases matching TRBD1. This CDR3 is built from 14 residues. Per germline, CDR1 GTSNPN and CDR2 SVGIG (reference sequence). Trimming cost V 4 bases and J 1 base; bases outside gene matches: 4. The CDR3 loop is CAWTGGISNQPQHF. CDR3 bases: TGTGCCTGGACAGGGGGGATAAGCAATCAGCCCCAGCATTTT.

This chain links TRBV5-4 with TRBJ2-4; TRBD2 matches at 7 bases. Germline V gene sequence: CDR1 SGHNT, CDR2 YYREEE (reference sequence). V trimming: 6 bases; J trimming: 0 bases; junction bases outside the gene matches: 6. The CDR3 totals 15 residues. This chain's CDR3 is CASTFWGGAKNIQYF. Here the CDR3 DNA reads TGTGCCAGCACCTTTTGGGGGGGAGCCAAAAACATTCAGTACTTC. The whole variable domain, remainder taken from reference TRBV5-4 and TRBJ2-4, is ETGVTQSPTHLIKTRGQQVTLRCSSQSGHNTVSWYQQALGQGPQFIFQYYREEENGRGNFPPRFSGLQFPNYSSELNVNALELDDSALYLCASTFWGGAKNIQYFGAGTRLSVL.

This chain links TRBV2 with TRBJ2-3, with 9 bases that match TRBD1. V lost 4 bases to trimming and J lost 12 bases; unmatched junction nucleotides: 5. Germline V CDR1 and CDR2: SNHLY, FYNNEI. There are 12 residues in the CDR3. In nucleotides, the CDR3 is TGTGCCAGCAGTGTGGGGGACAGGGCCCAGTATTTT. Its protein product is CASSVGDRAQYF.